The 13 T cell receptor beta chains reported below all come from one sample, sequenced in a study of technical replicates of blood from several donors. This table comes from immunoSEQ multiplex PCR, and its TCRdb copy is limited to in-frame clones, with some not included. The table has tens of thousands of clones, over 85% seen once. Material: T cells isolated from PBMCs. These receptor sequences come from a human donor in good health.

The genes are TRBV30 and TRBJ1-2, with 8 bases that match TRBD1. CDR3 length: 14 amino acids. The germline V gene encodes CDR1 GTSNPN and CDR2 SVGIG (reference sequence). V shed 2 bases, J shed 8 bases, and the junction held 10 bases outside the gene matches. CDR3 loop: CAWSWGQVSIGYTF. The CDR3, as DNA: TGTGCCTGGAGTTGGGGACAGGTCTCAATCGGCTACACCTTC.

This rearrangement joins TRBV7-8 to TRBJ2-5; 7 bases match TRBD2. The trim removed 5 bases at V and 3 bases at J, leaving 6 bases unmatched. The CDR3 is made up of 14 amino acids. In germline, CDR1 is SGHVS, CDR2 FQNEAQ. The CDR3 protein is CASSRGGQEETQYF. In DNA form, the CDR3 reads TGTGCCAGCAGCCGCGGGGGTCAGGAAGAGACCCAGTACTTC.

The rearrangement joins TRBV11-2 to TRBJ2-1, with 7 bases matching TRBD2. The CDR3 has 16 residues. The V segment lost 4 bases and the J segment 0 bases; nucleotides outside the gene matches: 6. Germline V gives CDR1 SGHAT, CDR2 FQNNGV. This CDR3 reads CASSSAAGSSYNEQFF. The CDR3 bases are TGTGCCAGCAGCTCAGCAGCGGGGTCCTCCTACAATGAGCAGTTCTTC. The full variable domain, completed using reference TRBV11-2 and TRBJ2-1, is EAGVAQSPRYKIIEKRQSVAFWCNPISGHATLYWYQQILGQGPKLLIQFQNNGVVDDSQLPKDRFSAERLKGVDSTLKIQPAKLEDSAVYLCASSSAAGSSYNEQFFGPGTRLTVL.

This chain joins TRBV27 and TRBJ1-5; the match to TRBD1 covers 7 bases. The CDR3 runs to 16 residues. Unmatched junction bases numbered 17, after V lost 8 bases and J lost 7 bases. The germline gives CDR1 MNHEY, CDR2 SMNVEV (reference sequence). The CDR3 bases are TGTGCCAGCGCCCAAACGGGACAGCCAATCCACCAGCCCCAGCATTTT. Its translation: CASAQTGQPIHQPQHF.

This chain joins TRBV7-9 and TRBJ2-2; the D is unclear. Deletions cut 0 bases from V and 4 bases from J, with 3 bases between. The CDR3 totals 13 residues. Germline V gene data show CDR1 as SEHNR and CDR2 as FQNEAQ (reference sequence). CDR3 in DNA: TGTGCCAGCAGCTTAGCCGTCACCGGGGAGCTGTTTTTT. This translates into CASSLAVTGELFF.

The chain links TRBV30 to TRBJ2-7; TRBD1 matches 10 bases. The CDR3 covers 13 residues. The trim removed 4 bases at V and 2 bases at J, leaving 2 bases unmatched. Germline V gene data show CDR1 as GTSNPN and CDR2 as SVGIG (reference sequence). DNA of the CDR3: TGTGCCTGGAAGGGACAGGGGCCCTACGAGCAGTACTTC. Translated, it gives CAWKGQGPYEQYF.

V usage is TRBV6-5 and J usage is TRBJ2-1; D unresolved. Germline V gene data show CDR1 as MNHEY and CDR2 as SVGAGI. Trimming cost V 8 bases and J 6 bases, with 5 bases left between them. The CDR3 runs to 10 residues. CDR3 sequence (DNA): TGTGCCAGCGGCTCCAATGAGCAGTTCTTC. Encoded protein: CASGSNEQFF.

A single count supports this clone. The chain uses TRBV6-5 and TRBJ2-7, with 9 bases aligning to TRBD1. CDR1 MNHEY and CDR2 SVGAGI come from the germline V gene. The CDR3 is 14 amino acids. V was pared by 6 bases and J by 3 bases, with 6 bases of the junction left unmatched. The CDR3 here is CASSWTGANYEQYF. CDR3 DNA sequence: TGTGCCAGCAGCTGGACAGGGGCTAACTACGAGCAGTACTTC.

The CDR3 region is CAWSPGQGLLYEQYF. The DNA for the CDR3 is TGTGCCTGGAGTCCGGGACAGGGGTTACTCTACGAGCAGTACTTC. J is TRBJ2-7 and V is TRBV30; 10 nucleotides align to TRBD1. Losses at the gene ends were 2 bases for V and 3 bases for J; bases not matched to a gene: 7. This CDR3 has 15 residues. From germline, CDR1 is GTSNPN and CDR2 SVGIG (reference sequence).

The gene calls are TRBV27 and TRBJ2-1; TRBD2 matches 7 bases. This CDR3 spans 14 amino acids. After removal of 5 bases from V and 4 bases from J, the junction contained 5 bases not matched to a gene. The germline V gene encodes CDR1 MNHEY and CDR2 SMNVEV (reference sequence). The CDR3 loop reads CASSPTSRYNEQFF. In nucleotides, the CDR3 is TGTGCCAGCAGTCCGACTAGCAGATACAATGAGCAGTTCTTC.

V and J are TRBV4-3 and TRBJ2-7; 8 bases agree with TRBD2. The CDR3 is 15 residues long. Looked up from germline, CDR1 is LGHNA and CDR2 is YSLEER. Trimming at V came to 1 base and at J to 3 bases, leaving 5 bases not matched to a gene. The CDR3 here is CASSQGSGNLYEQYF. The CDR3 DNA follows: TGCGCCAGCAGCCAAGGTAGCGGGAATCTCTACGAGCAGTACTTC.

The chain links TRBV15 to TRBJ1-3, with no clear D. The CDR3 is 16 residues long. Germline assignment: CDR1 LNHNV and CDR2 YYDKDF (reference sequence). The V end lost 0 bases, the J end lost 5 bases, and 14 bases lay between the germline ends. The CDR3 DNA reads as TGTGCCACCAGCAGAGACCCCTCGTCCGGGAGAAACACCATATATTTT. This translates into CATSRDPSSGRNTIYF.

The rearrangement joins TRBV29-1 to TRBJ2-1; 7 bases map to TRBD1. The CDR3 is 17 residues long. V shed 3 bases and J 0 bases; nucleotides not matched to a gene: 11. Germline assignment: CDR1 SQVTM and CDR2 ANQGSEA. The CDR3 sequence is CSVDGGQDWSSYNEQFF. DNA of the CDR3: TGCAGCGTTGACGGAGGACAGGATTGGAGCTCCTACAATGAGCAGTTCTTC.